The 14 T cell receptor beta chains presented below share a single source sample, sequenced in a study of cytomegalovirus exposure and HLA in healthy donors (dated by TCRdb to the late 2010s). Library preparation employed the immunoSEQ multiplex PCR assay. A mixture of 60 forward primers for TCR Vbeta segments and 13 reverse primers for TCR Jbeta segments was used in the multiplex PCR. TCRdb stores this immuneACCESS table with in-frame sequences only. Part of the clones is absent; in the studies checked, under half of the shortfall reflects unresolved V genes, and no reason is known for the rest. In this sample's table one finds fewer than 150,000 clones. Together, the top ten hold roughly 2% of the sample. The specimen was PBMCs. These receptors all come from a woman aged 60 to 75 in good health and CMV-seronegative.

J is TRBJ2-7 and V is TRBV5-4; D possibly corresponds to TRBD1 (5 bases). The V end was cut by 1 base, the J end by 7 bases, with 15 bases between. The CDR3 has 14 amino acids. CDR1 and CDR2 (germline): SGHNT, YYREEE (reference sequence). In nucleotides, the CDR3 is TGTGCCAGCAGCTTGTGGTCCAGGGCTGAGGAGCAGTACTTC. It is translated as CASSLWSRAEEQYF.

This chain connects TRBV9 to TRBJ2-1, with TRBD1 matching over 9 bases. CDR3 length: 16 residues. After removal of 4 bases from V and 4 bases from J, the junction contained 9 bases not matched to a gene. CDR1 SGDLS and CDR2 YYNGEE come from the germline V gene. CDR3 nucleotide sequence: TGTGCCAGCAGCTCTCGACAGGGGGGTACTTACAATGAGCAGTTCTTC. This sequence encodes CASSSRQGGTYNEQFF.

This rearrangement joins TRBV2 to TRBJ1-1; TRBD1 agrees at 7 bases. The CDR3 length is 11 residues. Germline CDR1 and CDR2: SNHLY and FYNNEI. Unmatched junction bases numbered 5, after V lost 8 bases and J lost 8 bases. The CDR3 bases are TGTGCCAGCGGGGGACAGTACGAAGCTTTCTTT. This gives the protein CASGGQYEAFF.

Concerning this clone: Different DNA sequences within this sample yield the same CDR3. CDR3 coding DNA: TGTGCCAGCAGTTCCGGGACAATTGGCAATCAGCCCCAGCATTTT. Amino acid sequence: CASSSGTIGNQPQHF. The chain has TRBV28 and TRBJ1-5; TRBD1 might be the D (6 bases). Trimming took 4 bases from V and 2 from J, leaving 12 bases between them. CDR3 length: 15 residues. The V gene's germline CDR1 is MDHEN and CDR2 SYDVKM.

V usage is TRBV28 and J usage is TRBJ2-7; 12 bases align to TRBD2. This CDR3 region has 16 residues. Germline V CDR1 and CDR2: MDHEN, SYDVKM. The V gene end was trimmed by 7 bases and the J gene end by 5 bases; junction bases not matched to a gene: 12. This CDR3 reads CASIRVTSGRINEQYF. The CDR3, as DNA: TGTGCCAGCATTCGGGTAACTAGCGGGAGGATTAACGAGCAGTACTTC.

The CDR3 coding sequence is TGTGCCAGCAGCTTGCAGGAGACCCAGTACTTC. It translates to CASSLQETQYF. The rearrangement joins TRBV7-6 to TRBJ2-5; D is uncertain. The CDR3 extends over 11 amino acids. Trimming cost V 3 bases and J 5 bases, with 4 bases left between them. Germline V CDR1 and CDR2: SGHVS, FNYEAQ.

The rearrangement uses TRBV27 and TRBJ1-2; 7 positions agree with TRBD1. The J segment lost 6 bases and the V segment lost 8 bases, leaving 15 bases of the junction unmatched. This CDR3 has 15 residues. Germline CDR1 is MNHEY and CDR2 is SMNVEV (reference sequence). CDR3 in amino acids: CASRSPRQGLNGYTF. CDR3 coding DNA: TGTGCCAGCCGATCCCCCCGACAGGGATTGAATGGCTACACCTTC.

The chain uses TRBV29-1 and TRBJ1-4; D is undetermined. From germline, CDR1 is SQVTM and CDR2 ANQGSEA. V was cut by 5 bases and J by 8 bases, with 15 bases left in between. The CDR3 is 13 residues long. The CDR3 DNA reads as TGCAGCGTTTCAAAGGGAGGGAGAGAAAAACTGTTTTTT. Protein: CSVSKGGREKLFF.

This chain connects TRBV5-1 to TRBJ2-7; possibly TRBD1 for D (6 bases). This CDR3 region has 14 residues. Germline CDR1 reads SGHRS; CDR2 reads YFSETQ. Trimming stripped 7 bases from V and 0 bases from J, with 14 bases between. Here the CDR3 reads CASGDTGSSYEQYF. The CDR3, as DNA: TGCGCCAGCGGCGATACAGGGAGCTCCTACGAGCAGTACTTC.

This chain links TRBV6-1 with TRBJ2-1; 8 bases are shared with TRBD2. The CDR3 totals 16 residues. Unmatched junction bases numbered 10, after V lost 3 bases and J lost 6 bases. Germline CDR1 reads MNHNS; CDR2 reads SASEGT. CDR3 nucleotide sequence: TGTGCCAGCAGTGATTTTTTCGGGAGGGCGTTCAATGAGCAGTTCTTC. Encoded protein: CASSDFFGRAFNEQFF.

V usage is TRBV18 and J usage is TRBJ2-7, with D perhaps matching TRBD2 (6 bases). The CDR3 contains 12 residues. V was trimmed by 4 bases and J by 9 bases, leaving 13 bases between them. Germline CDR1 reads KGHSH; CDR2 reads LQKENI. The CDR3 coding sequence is TGTGCCAGCTCACGCGGGGAGGAGGGGCAGTACTTC. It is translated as CASSRGEEGQYF. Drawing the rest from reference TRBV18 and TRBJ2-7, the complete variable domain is NAGVMQNPRHLVRRRGQEARLRCSPMKGHSHVYWYRQLPEEGLKFMVYLQKENIIDESGMPKERFSAEFPKEGPSILRIQQVVRGDSAAYFCASSRGEEGQYFGPGTRLTVT.

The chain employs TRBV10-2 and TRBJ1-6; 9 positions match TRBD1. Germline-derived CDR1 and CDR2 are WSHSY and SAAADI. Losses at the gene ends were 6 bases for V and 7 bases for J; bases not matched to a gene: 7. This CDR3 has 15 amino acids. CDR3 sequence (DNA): TGCGCCAGCAGCCCCGGGGACAGGGAAAATTCACCCCTCCACTTT. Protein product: CASSPGDRENSPLHF.

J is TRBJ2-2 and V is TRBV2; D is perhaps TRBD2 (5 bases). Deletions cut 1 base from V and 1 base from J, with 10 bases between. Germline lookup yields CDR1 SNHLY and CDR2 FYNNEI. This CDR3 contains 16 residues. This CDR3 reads CASSEDRAVNTGELFF. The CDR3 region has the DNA TGTGCCAGCAGTGAAGATAGAGCGGTGAACACCGGGGAGCTGTTTTTT.

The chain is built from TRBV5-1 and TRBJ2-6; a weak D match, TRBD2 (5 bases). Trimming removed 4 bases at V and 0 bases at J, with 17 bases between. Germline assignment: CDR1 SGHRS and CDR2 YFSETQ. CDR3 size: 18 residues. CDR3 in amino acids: CASSTAEVRFSGANVLTF. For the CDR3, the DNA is TGCGCCAGCAGCACGGCGGAGGTGAGGTTCTCTGGGGCCAACGTCCTGACTTTC.